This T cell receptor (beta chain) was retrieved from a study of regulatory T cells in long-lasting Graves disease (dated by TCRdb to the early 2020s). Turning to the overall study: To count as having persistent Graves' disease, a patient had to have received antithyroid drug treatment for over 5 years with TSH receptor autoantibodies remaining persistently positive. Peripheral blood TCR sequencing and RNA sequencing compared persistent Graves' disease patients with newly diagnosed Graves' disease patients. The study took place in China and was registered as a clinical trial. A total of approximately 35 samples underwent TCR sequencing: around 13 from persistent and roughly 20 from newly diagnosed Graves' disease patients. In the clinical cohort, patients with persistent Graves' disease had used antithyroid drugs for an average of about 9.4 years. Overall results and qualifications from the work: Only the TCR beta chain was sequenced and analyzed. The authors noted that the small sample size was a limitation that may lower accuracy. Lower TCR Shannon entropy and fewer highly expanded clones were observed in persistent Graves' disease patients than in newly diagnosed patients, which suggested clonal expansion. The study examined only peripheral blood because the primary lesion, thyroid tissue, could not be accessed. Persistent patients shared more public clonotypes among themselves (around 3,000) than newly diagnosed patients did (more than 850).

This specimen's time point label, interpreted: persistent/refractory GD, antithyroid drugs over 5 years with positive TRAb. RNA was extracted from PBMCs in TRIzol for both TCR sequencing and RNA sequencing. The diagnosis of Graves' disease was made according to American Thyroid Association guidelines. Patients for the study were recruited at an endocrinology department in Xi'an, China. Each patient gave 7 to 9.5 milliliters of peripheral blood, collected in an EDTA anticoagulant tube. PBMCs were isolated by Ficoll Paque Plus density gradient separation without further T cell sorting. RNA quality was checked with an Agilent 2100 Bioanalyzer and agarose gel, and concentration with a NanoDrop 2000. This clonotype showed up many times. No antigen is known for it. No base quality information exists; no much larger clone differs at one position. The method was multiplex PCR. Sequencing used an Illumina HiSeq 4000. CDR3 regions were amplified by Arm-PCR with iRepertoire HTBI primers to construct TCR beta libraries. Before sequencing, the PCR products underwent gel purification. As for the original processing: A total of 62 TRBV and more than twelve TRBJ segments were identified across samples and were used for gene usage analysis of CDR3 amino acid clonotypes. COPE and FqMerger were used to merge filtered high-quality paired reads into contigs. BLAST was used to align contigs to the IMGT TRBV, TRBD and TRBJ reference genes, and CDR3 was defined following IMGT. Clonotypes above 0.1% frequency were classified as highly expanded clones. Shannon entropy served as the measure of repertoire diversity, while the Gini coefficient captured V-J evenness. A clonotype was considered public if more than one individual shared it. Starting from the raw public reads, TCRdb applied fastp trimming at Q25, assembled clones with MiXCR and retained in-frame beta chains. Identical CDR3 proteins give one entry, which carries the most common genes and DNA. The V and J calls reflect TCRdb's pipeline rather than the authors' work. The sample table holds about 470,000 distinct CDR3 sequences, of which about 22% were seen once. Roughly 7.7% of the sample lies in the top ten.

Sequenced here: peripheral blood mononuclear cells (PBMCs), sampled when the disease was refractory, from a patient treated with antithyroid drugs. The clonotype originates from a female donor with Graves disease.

The CDR3 is CASSQGGWGQYF. The DNA reads as follows: TGTGCCAGCAGCCAGGGGGGCTGGGGACAGTACTTC. The V and J genes are TRBV5-6 and TRBJ2-7; 7 matching bases give a weak D call of TRBD1. For CDR1 and CDR2, the germline V gene lists SGHDT and YYEEEE. Its CDR3 holds 12 amino acids, cysteine through phenylalanine. Kept here is only the CDR3 DNA, which spans 36 bases and is read in frame from base 1. V is reduced by 4 bases and J by 10 bases, leaving a spacing of 15 bases between them.